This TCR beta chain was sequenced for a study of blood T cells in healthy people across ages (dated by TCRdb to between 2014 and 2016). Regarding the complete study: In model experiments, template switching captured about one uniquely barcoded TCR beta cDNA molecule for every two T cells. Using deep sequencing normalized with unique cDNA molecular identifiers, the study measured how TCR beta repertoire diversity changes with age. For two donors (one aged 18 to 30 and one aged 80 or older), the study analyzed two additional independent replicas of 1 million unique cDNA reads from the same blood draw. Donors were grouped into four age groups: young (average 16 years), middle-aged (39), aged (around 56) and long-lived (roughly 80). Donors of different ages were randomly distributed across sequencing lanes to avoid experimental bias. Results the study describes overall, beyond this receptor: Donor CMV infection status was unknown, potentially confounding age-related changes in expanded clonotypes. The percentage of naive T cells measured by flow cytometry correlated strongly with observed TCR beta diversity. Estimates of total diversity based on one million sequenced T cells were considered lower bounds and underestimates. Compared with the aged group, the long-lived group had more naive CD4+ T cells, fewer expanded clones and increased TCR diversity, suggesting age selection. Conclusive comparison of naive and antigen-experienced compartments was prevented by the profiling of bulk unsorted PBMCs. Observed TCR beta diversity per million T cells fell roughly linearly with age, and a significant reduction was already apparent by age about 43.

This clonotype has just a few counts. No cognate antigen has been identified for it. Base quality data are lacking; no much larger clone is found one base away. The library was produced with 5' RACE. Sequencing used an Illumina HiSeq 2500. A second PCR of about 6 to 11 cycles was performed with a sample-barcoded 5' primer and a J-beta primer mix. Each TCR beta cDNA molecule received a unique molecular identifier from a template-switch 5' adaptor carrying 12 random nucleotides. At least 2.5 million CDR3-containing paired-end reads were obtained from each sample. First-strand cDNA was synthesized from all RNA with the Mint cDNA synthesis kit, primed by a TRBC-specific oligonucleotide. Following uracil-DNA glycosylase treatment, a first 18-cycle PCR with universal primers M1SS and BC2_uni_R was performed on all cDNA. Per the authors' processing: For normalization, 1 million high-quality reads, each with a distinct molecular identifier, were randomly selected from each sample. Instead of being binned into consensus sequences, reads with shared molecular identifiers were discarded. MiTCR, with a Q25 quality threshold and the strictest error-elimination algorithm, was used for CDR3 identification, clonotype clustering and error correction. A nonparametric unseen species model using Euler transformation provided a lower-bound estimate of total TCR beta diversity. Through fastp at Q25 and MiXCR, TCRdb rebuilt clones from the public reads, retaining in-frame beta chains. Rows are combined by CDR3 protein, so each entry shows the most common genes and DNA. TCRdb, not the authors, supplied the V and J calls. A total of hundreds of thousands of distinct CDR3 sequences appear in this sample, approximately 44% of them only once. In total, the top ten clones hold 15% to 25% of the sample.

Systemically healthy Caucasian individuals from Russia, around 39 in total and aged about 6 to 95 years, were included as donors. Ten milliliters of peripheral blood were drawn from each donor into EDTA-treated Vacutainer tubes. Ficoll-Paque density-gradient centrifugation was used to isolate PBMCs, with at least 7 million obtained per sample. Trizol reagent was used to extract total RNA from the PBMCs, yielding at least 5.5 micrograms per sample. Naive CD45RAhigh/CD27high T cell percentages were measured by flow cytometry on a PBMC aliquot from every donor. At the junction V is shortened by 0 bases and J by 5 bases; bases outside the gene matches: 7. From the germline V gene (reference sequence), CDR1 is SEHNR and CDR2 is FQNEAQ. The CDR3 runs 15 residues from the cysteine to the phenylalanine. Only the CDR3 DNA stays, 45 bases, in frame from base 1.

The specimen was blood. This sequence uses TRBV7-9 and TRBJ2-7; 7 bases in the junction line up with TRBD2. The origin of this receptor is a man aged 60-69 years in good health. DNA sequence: TGTGCCAGCAGCTTAGCTAGCGGGCAGGGAGACGAGCAGTACTTC. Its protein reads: CASSLASGQGDEQYF.